This TCR beta chain came from a study of blood T cells in healthy people across ages. The germline V and J ends were trimmed by 6 bases and 2 bases, with 14 bases remaining between them. Germline loops: CDR1 MDHEN, CDR2 SYDVKM. The CDR3 consists of 14 residues. Russia was home to the donors, healthy Caucasian individuals aged about 6 to 90. Total RNA, at least 6 micrograms per sample, was extracted from PBMCs. A second PCR, run for about 6 to 11 cycles, used a sample-barcoded 5' primer plus a J-beta primer mix. TCRdb used MiXCR to reprocess the 5' RACE reads, holding one entry per CDR3 protein. The table shows roughly 700,000 distinct CDR3 sequences, with over 45% occurring only once.

The sequence was collected from a woman aged 55-70 years in good health. Sequenced material: blood. The V and J genes are TRBV28 and TRBJ2-7; D uncertain. CDR3: CASRSVVGAYEQYF. For the CDR3, the DNA is TGTGCCAGCAGATCCGTGGTGGGTGCCTACGAGCAGTACTTC.